A selection of T cell receptor beta chains follows, all from one sample in a study of beta chain features in type 1 diabetes. Profiling relied on immunoSEQ multiplex PCR, and the TCRdb table lists in-frame clones only, not all of them. Here the sample spans a few hundred thousand clones, around 28% being singletons. Source material: naive CD4+ T cells from blood. These receptors all stem from a man aged 18 to 30 in good health. The CDR3 runs from the conserved cysteine through the conserved F or W.

TRBJ2-3,TRBV7-8,CASSWMTTDTQYF
TRBJ2-3,TRBV25-1,CASSEGLAISTDTQYF
TRBJ1-2,TRBV15,CATSRDYTGPQGYTF
TRBJ1-1,TRBV29-1,CSVGQHTEAFF
TRBJ2-5,TRBV5-1,CASSLVPTGSQETQYF
TRBJ2-7,TRBV13,CASSLLGQGPSYEQYF
TRBJ2-1,TRBV5-1,CASSSGLHWANEQFF
TRBJ2-5,TRBV7-2,CASSLGPQETQYF
TRBJ2-7,TRBV7-2,CASSLEASGNYEQYF
TRBJ2-1,TRBV18,CASSPGQYNEQFF
TRBJ2-3,TRBV5-1,CASSLSASADTQYF
TRBJ2-7,TRBV27,CASSPRTRYEQYF
TRBJ2-1,TRBV5-4,CASSLENGRAEQFF
TRBJ2-3,TRBV29-1,CSDDRGTDTQYF
TRBJ2-4,TRBV11-2,CASSLDPKVDIQYF
TRBJ2-1,TRBV19,CASSILQGPYNEQFF
TRBJ2-3,TRBV6-1,CASSEWGSGNTDTQYF
TRBJ2-3,TRBV5-4,CASSFRVLNTQYF
TRBJ2-5,TRBV5-4,CASRGSTGETQYF
TRBJ1-5,TRBV30,CAWSTGQGEPYSNQPQHF
TRBJ2-3,TRBV29-1,CSVGEDTQYF
TRBJ1-1,TRBV20-1,CSANKITEAFF
TRBJ2-3,TRBV7-8,CACHRDRFVDTQYF
TRBJ1-1,TRBV29-1,CSVELQGNTEAFF
TRBJ2-7,TRBV1,CTSNFPGPEGSHEQYF
TRBJ2-7,TRBV2,CASRGGSYEQYF
TRBJ2-7,TRBV4-3,CASSQDLREGTYEQYF
TRBJ2-7,TRBV30,CAWSGIPTGIEQYF
TRBJ2-2,TRBV7-2,CASSPRTGGSGELFF
TRBJ1-1,TRBV20-1,CSATGDTEAFF
TRBJ1-1,TRBV25-1,CASSARDRIMNTEAFF
TRBJ1-1,TRBV30,CAWSVYRATEAFF
TRBJ2-1,TRBV29-1,CSVTPLGNEQFF
TRBJ2-7,TRBV7-8,CASSLGLRDTYEQYF
TRBJ2-1,TRBV7-2,CASSRSRGQAYNEQFF
TRBJ2-6,TRBV30,CAWNDRAGPGANVLTF
TRBJ2-5,TRBV5-1,CASSLVPEQETQYF
TRBJ2-3,TRBV29-1,CSVDRMADTQYF
TRBJ2-1,TRBV7-9,CASSLGVSTSSYNEQFF
TRBJ2-7,TRBV29-1,CSVKGRGTSGTLSYEQYF
TRBJ2-6,TRBV2,CASSDGTGTGANVLTF
TRBJ1-2,TRBV14,CASSPFGSPNYGYTF
TRBJ2-7,TRBV7-9,CASSLVGGYEQYF
TRBJ1-4,TRBV30,CAWGPGGTATNEKLFF
TRBJ2-1,TRBV14,CASTPGTSVLSEQFF
TRBJ2-7,TRBV7-2,CASSLLAGAGSYEQYF
TRBJ2-1,TRBV25-1,CASSQLTTSPFF
TRBJ2-1,TRBV7-6,CASMAGLGPGGARFF
TRBJ2-7,TRBV27,CASSPRGHGHEQYF
TRBJ2-1,TRBV7-2,CASSLISGSFNEQFF
TRBJ2-1,TRBV11-2,CASSLRLTSGNEQFF
TRBJ2-5,TRBV28,CASRTGGRETQYF
TRBJ2-7,TRBV6-5,CASSYSRPKAGFEQYF
TRBJ1-2,TRBV30,CAWSVNGNYGYTF
TRBJ2-6,TRBV28,CASRRDWTGVLTF
TRBJ2-6,TRBV9,CASSVDRGSSGANVLTF
TRBJ2-5,TRBV30,CAWGGGTGVRQETQYF